This T cell receptor (beta chain) was recorded in a study of shared clonotypes between healthy human individuals. Findings and limits, study-wide: Blood was the sole source, and tissue repertoires probably differ.

The naive CD8 fraction comprised CD45RO-negative cells positively selected for CCR7 and excluded terminally differentiated effector memory CD45RA+ cells. Genomic DNA (from each subset) was split evenly across several immunoSEQ plates. Assay used: immunoSEQ multiplex PCR; TCRdb lists only in-frame clones, some missing. This sample yields about 820,000 clones, of which 80% to 95% are seen a single time; about 25% belongs to the top ten. CDR1 is WSHSY and CDR2 is SAAADI in the germline V gene. This CDR3 spans 14 amino acids. The junction had 11 bases not matched to a gene; V was cut back by 8 bases and J by 8 bases. Only a few counts were recorded for this clone. Its antigen remains unknown.

The V gene is TRBV10-2, the J gene TRBJ1-4, with 7 bases identical to TRBD1. Input material: naive CD8+ T cells sorted from blood. This receptor was taken from a man aged 25 to 40 in good health. CDR3 DNA: TGCGCCAGCGCCGAATACAGGGGTTACGAAAAACTGTTTTTT. Its translation: CASAEYRGYEKLFF.